A selection of T cell receptor beta chains follows, all from one sample in a study of blood T cell repertoires in COVID-19. Produced via immunoSEQ multiplex PCR; TCRdb's table is partial and in-frame only. Here the sample spans over 90,000 clones, 70% to 90% being singletons. Source material: peripheral blood. These receptors came from a man between 45 and 60 years old with active COVID-19. Both conserved end residues are part of each CDR3. The D gene is left open where the match is weak. Size values are once, few and many counts, or a class for expanded clones, and some rows have none.

d_gene	v_gene	j_gene	abundance	CDR3nt	CDR3aa
TRBD1	TRBV4-1	TRBJ2-7	.	TGCGCCAGCAGCCAGAGGGGGCAGGCTATCTACGAGCAGTACTTC	CASSQRGQAIYEQYF
TRBD2	TRBV6-6	TRBJ2-3	.	TGTGCCAGCACCCTTAGCGGGGGCACAGATACGCAGTATTTT	CASTLSGGTDTQYF
.	TRBV15	TRBJ1-4	.	TGTGCCACCGCGCGAGGGTTGAGTGAAAAACTGTTTTTT	CATARGLSEKLFF
.	TRBV11-2	TRBJ2-1	.	TGTGCCAGCAGCCAAATCAGGGGTCCGGCCTACAATGAGCAGTTCTTC	CASSQIRGPAYNEQFF
TRBD1	TRBV5-4	TRBJ2-2	.	TGTGCCAGCAGGACGGGACAGATGAACACCGGGGAGCTGTTTTTT	CASRTGQMNTGELFF
.	TRBV18	TRBJ1-4	.	TGTGCCAGCTCACCAGGGGAGGACGAAAAACTGTTTTTT	CASSPGEDEKLFF
TRBD1	TRBV7-9	TRBJ1-2	.	TGTGCCAGCAGCTTAAAGTACCAGGGGGCCATCTATGGCTACACCTTC	CASSLKYQGAIYGYTF
.	TRBV7-9	TRBJ1-2	.	TGTGCCAGCAGCTTAAGTGAGGGGGCTAACTATGGCTACACCTTC	CASSLSEGANYGYTF
TRBD1	TRBV7-9	TRBJ2-6	.	TGTGCCAGCAGCTTTCCGGGACAGGGGGCGACTGGGGCCAACGTCCTGACTTTC	CASSFPGQGATGANVLTF
.	TRBV3-1/TRBV3-2	TRBJ2-1	.	TGTGCCAGCAGCCGTCTTCAGTCTGAGCAGTTCTTC	CASSRLQSEQFF
TRBD2	TRBV7-2	TRBJ2-1	.	TGTGCCAGCAGCTTAAGGGGAACGGGGGGGCCCTACAATGAGCAGTTCTTC	CASSLRGTGGPYNEQFF
TRBD1	TRBV10-3	TRBJ1-2	.	TGTGCCATCAGGCCGACAGGGGGCGCCCATGGCTACACCTTC	CAIRPTGGAHGYTF
TRBD1	TRBV6-5	TRBJ1-2	once	TGTGCCAGCAGCCAACTATTACAGGGGAATGGCTACACCTTC	CASSQLLQGNGYTF
.	TRBV5-1	TRBJ2-3	.	TGCGCCAGCCAAGGAGCCGGAGATACGCAGTATTTT	CASQGAGDTQYF
.	TRBV20-1	TRBJ1-1	few	TGCAGTGCTAGTACCCCAGGTCTGAACACTGAAGCTTTCTTT	CSASTPGLNTEAFF
TRBD1	TRBV9	TRBJ1-2	.	TGTGCCAGCAGCCCAGAACCGGGACAGATTCCCTATGGCTACACCTTC	CASSPEPGQIPYGYTF
.	TRBV27	TRBJ1-1	.	TGTGCCAGCAGTTTATCGGCAATTGGGAACACTGAAGCTTTCTTT	CASSLSAIGNTEAFF
.	TRBV18	TRBJ1-5	.	TGTGCCAGCTCACCGGCAGGGTATAATCAGCCCCAGCATTTT	CASSPAGYNQPQHF
TRBD2	TRBV18	TRBJ2-1	once	TGTGCCAGCTCACCACTAGCGGGGGACCCGAGCTCCTACAATGAGCAGTTCTTC	CASSPLAGDPSSYNEQFF
.	TRBV10-3	TRBJ1-2	.	TGTGCCATCAGTGAGAGAGCGGAGGGCTACACCTTC	CAISERAEGYTF
TRBD2	TRBV7-3	TRBJ2-3	once	TGTGCCAGCAGCGCCGCTAGCGGGGGGACTAGCACAGATACGCAGTATTTT	CASSAASGGTSTDTQYF
.	TRBV9	TRBJ1-1	.	TGTGCCAGCAGCGTAGAAGGTCTGTCGGGAGCTTTCTTT	CASSVEGLSGAFF
TRBD1	TRBV6-1	TRBJ1-2	.	TGTGCCAGCAGTGAACATCAAGACAGGGGGAACTATGGCTACACCTTC	CASSEHQDRGNYGYTF
.	TRBV13	TRBJ2-1	.	TGTGCCAGCAGCGACCGAGGGGGGGCCATCTCCTACAATGAGCAGTTCTTC	CASSDRGGAISYNEQFF
.	TRBV7-6	TRBJ1-5	.	TGTGCCAGCAGCTTAGACAGGGACATGGTGCCCCAGCATTTT	CASSLDRDMVPQHF
.	TRBV4-2	TRBJ1-1	.	TGTGCCAGCAGCCAAGGACACGATTTCGGCACTGAAGCTTTCTTT	CASSQGHDFGTEAFF
TRBD2	TRBV6-5	TRBJ2-1	.	TGTGCCAGCAGCTCCACTAGCGGGGGATACAATGAGCAGTTCTTC	CASSSTSGGYNEQFF
.	TRBV5-1	TRBJ2-1	.	TGCGCCAGCAGCCCCGCGGGGGCCACCTCCTACAATGAGCAGTTCTTC	CASSPAGATSYNEQFF
TRBD1	TRBV19	TRBJ1-3	few	TGTGCCAGTAGTATTTTTGGACAGGGGGATGGAAACACCATATATTTT	CASSIFGQGDGNTIYF
TRBD1	TRBV2	TRBJ2-2	.	TGTGCCAGCAGTGAAGCGGCCGGGACAGGGAACACCGGGGAGCTGTTTTTT	CASSEAAGTGNTGELFF
TRBD1	TRBV24-1	TRBJ2-5	.	TGTGCCACCAGTGATTCTAAGGACAGGGGGAAGACCCAGTACTTC	CATSDSKDRGKTQYF